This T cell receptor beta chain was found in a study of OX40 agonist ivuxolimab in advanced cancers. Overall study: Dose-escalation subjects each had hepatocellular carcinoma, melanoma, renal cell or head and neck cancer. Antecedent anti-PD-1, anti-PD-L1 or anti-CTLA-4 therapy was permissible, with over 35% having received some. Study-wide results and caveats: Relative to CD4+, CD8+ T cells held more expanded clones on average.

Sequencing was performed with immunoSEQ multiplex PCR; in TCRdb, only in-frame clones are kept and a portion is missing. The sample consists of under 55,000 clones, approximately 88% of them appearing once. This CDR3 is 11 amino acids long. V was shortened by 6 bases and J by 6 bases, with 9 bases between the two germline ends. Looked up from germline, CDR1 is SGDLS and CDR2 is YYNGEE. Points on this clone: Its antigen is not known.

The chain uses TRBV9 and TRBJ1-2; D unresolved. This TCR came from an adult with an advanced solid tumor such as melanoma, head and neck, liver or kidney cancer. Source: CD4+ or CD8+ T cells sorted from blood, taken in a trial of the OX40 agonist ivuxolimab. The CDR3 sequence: CASTGVDGYTF. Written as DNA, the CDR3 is TGTGCCAGCACCGGGGTGGATGGCTACACCTTC.